This T cell receptor beta chain is from a study of spatial heterogeneity in lung cancer. In the study overall: Any follow-up PBMC samples that were available went on to be sequenced, and the median time to follow-up was roughly 2 years after resection. The mean occurrence of each unique TCR and UMI combination in raw reads exceeded 9.5. Overall study findings and caveats: There were more appearances of ubiquitous expanded tumor TCRs in blood at resection than at follow-up.

TCRdb re-analysed the 5' RACE reads in MiXCR, keeping a single row per CDR3 protein. The sample gives over 45,000 distinct CDR3 sequences, about 10% of which show up once; roughly a third is in the top ten. This sample's time point: blood at routine non-recurrence follow-up after resection. From tumor, nontumor lung or frozen PBMC, whole RNA was taken unsorted for sequencing. This clonotype was counted ten times or more. Its antigen remains unidentified. This CDR3 contains 15 residues. V lost 5 bases and J lost 5; bases outside the gene matches: 6. This clonotype was sampled from a male donor with early-stage non-small cell lung cancer. The chain joins TRBV12-3 or TRBV12-4 to TRBJ1-6; 7 nucleotides line up with TRBD1. This specimen was PBMCs, taken at follow-up. The CDR3 is CASSPRGQNNSPLHF. The CDR3 DNA follows: TGTGCCAGCAGTCCCCGGGGACAGAATAATTCACCCCTCCACTTT.